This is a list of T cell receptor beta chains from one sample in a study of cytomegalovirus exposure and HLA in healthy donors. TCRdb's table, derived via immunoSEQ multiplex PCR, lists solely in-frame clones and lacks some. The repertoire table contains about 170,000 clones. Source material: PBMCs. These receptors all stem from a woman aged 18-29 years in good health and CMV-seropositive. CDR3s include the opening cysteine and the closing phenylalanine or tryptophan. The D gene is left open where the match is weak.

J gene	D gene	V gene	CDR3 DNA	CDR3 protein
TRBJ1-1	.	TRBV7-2	TGTGCCAGCAGCTCTGACAGGAACACTGAAGCTTTCTTT	CASSSDRNTEAFF
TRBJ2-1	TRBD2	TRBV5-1	TGCGCCAGCAGCTTGGGGACTAGCGTAGGCAATGAGCAGTTCTTC	CASSLGTSVGNEQFF
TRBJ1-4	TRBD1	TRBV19	TGTGCCAGTTGTGGTGACAGGGGCGAGGCTAATGAAAAACTGTTTTTT	CASCGDRGEANEKLFF
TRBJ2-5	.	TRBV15	TGTGCCACCAGCGGGCCCGGGGACCAAGAGACCCAGTACTTC	CATSGPGDQETQYF
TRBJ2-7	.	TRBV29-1	TGCAGCGTCTTCGTAGAGGGATTTTACGAGCAGTACTTC	CSVFVEGFYEQYF
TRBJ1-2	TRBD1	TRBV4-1	TGCGCCAGCAGCCTTAAACCGGGACAGGGGGCCACTAACTATGGCTACACCTTC	CASSLKPGQGATNYGYTF
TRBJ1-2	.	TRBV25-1	TGTGCCAGCAGTGAAGGGACACATTATGGCTACACCTTC	CASSEGTHYGYTF
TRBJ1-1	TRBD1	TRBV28	TGTGCCAGCAGCCCCGGGACAGGGGAGACTGAAGCTTTCTTT	CASSPGTGETEAFF
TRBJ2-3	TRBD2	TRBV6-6	TGTGCCAGCAGGCTCCTAGCGGGGGTAGATACGCAGTATTTT	CASRLLAGVDTQYF
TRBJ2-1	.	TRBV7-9	TGTGCCAGCAGCCACCCGGCGGAGGGCTCTTCCCACAATGAGCAGTTCTTC	CASSHPAEGSSHNEQFF
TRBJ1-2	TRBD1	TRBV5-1	TGCGCCAGCAGCGAGGGGGCGGATGGCTACACCTTC	CASSEGADGYTF
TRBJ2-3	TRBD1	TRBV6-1	TGTGCCAGCAGACAGGGGGCGGGCACAGATACGCAGTATTTT	CASRQGAGTDTQYF
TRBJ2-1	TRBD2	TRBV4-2	TGTGCCAGCAGCCAAAGTGACGGCGGGGGGGCCGGGGAGCAGTTCTTC	CASSQSDGGGAGEQFF
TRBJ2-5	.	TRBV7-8	TGTGCCAGCAGCTTAATAGAACAAGAGACCCAGTACTTC	CASSLIEQETQYF
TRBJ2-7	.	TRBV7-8	TGTGGTGTCGAACTGGGGCTCGAGCAGTACTTC	CGVELGLEQYF
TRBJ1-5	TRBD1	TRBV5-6	TGTGCCAGCAGCACGGGACAGGGAAGAGGTCAGCCCCAGCATTTT	CASSTGQGRGQPQHF
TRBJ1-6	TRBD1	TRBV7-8	TGTGCCAGCAGCTCCACAGGGGGCGCCTCCTATAATTCACCCCTCCACTTT	CASSSTGGASYNSPLHF
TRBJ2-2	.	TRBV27	TGTGCCAGCGGCTGGACTACTAACACCGGGGAGCTGTTTTTT	CASGWTTNTGELFF
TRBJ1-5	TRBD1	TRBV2	TGTGCCAGCAGCCGTACAGGGGGAGGTCAGCCCCAGCATTTT	CASSRTGGGQPQHF
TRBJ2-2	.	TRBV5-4	TGTGCCAGCAGCCCACCCCAGGGTAGGACCGGGGAGCTGTTTTTT	CASSPPQGRTGELFF
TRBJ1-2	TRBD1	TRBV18	TGTGCCAGCTCAGCCCGACAGGGAAACTATGGCTACACCTTC	CASSARQGNYGYTF
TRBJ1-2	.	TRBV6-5	TGTGCCAGCAGTTACAACTCTAACTATGGCTACACCTTC	CASSYNSNYGYTF
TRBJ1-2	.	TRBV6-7	TGTGCCAGCAACTACACCCCCAGGGTTGGTGCCTATGGCTACACCTTC	CASNYTPRVGAYGYTF
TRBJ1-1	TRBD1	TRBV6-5	TGTGCCGGGGGACAGGGGACTGAAGCTTTCTTT	CAGGQGTEAFF
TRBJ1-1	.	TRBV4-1	TGCGCCAGCAGCCGAGAAACAGGGCCCACTGTAACTTTCTTT	CASSRETGPTVTFF
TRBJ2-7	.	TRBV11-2	TGTGCCAGCAGCTTAATCCCACAGGGATACGAGCAGTACTTC	CASSLIPQGYEQYF
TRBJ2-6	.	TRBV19	TGTGCCAGTAGTATGCGGAGGCCTGGGGCCAACGTCCTGACTTTC	CASSMRRPGANVLTF
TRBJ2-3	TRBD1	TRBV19	TGTGCCAGTACTATGGGACAGGGCAAAGCAAATACGCAGTATTTT	CASTMGQGKANTQYF
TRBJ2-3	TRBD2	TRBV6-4	TGTGCCAGCAGTGGGACTAGCGGCACAGATACGCAGTATTTT	CASSGTSGTDTQYF
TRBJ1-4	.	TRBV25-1	TGTGCCAGTATGGGGGGGGTTTCGGAAAAACTGTTTTTT	CASMGGVSEKLFF
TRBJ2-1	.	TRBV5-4	TGTGCCAGCAGCTTGACTGCAGTGGAGCACAATGAGCAGTTCTTC	CASSLTAVEHNEQFF
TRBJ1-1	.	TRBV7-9	TGTGCCAGCAGCCTGAGCAACACTGAAGCTTTCTTT	CASSLSNTEAFF